The 25 T cell receptor beta chains below were found in one sample sequenced in a study of blood T cell repertoires in COVID-19. Only in-frame clones appear in the TCRdb table, and some are missing; sequencing was by immunoSEQ multiplex PCR. This sample has fewer than 250,000 clones, with 80% to 90% found just once. The sequenced material came from peripheral blood. The receptors here all came from a man aged 50-60 years with active or convalescent COVID-19.

The V and J genes are TRBV25-1 and TRBJ1-6; D may be TRBD1 (6 bases). CDR1 is MGHDK, CDR2 SYGVNS, per germline. The CDR3 runs 15 residues. V dropped 1 base and J dropped 7 bases, with 11 bases sitting between them. The CDR3 DNA is TGTGCCAGCAGTGAATCACAGGGCGGGAATTCACCCCTCCACTTT. Translated, it gives CASSESQGGNSPLHF.

This chain joins TRBV28 and TRBJ1-5; D remains ambiguous. Germline CDR1 reads MDHEN; CDR2 reads SYDVKM. The CDR3 consists of 16 residues. Trimming cost V 5 bases and J 0 bases, with 14 bases left between them. The chain's CDR3 is CASSPAGGPSNQPQHF. The DNA of the CDR3 is TGTGCCAGCAGTCCGGCGGGTGGACCTAGCAATCAGCCCCAGCATTTT.

The rearrangement links TRBV3-1 (or the pseudogene TRBV3-2) to TRBJ1-2; 9 bases match TRBD1. With 3 bases clipped from V and 6 bases from J, the junction kept 5 bases outside the gene matches. The CDR3 has 14 amino acids. Germline loops: CDR1 LGHDT, CDR2 YNNKEL (reference sequence). This CDR3 reads CASSQGQGRDGYTF. The CDR3 coding sequence is TGTGCCAGCAGCCAGGGACAGGGAAGGGATGGCTACACCTTC.

CDR3 bases: TGTGCCAGCAGTGAATTCAGAAACACCGGGGAGCTGTTTTTT. It codes for CASSEFRNTGELFF. The chain employs TRBV6-1 and TRBJ2-2; no firm D call. Trimming took 2 bases from V and 2 from J, leaving 6 bases between them. CDR1 MNHNS and CDR2 SASEGT come from the germline V gene. The CDR3 contains 14 residues.

This clone has just one count. The V call is TRBV6-5, the J call TRBJ1-1; 8 bases align to TRBD1. Germline lookup yields CDR1 MNHEY and CDR2 SVGAGI. The CDR3 runs 13 residues. Losses at the gene ends were 6 bases for V and 3 bases for J; bases not matched to a gene: 3. This chain's CDR3 is CASRDRAYTEAFF. The CDR3 region has the DNA TGTGCCAGCAGGGACAGGGCGTACACTGAAGCTTTCTTT.

The chain links TRBV6-2 or TRBV6-3 to TRBJ2-7; no reliable D call. The CDR3 runs to 13 residues. The V end was cut by 5 bases, the J end by 0 bases, with 8 bases between. Germline V lookup: CDR1 MNHEY, CDR2 SVGEGT. The CDR3 nucleotides are TGTGCCAGCAGTATTACCTACTCCTACGAGCAGTACTTC. Protein: CASSITYSYEQYF.

V and J are TRBV19 and TRBJ1-5, with D unclear. Trimming left V 3 bases short and J 3 bases short, with 9 bases between. The germline gives CDR1 LNHDA, CDR2 SQIVND (reference sequence). The CDR3 covers 14 residues. CDR3 residues: CASSIRGFNQPQHF. CDR3 coding DNA: TGTGCCAGTAGTATTCGAGGGTTCAATCAGCCCCAGCATTTT.

V and J are TRBV28 and TRBJ1-5; 10 bases are shared with TRBD1. The CDR3 loop spans 18 amino acids. CDR1 MDHEN and CDR2 SYDVKM come from the germline V gene. V gave up 1 base and J gave up 6 bases; unmatched junction bases: 12. The CDR3 is CASSLLIRGTGVGQPQHF. The CDR3 bases are TGTGCCAGCAGTTTATTAATCAGGGGGACAGGGGTAGGTCAGCCCCAGCATTTT.

The genes are TRBV30 and TRBJ1-2, with 7 bases lining up with TRBD1. The germline V gene encodes CDR1 GTSNPN and CDR2 SVGIG (reference sequence). The CDR3 contains 16 residues. The V segment lost 2 bases and the J segment 3 bases; nucleotides outside the gene matches: 12. For the CDR3, the DNA is TGTGCCTGGAGTCCCCAAAACAGGGGAAGAGACTATGGCTACACCTTC. As protein: CAWSPQNRGRDYGYTF.

This sequence joins TRBV7-2 and TRBJ2-2; D gene uncertain. This CDR3 is built from 15 residues. V was shortened by 1 base and J by 4 bases, with 10 bases between the two germline ends. Germline V gene lookup returns CDR1 SGHTA and CDR2 FQGNSA. Here the CDR3 DNA reads TGTGCCAGCAGCTTAGTTTTACCGAGCACCGGGGAGCTGTTTTTT. Its protein is CASSLVLPSTGELFF.

V is TRBV21-1 and J is TRBJ2-3; whether TRBD2, the table's D call, matches the DNA was not checked. TRBV21-1 represents a pseudogene. The length of the CDR3 is 18 residues. The CDR3 sequence is CVDHPRLAGAGGTDTQYF. The CDR3, as DNA: TGTGTCGACCACCCTCGACTAGCGGGAGCAGGAGGCACAGATACGCAGTATTTT.

The rearrangement links TRBV3-1 (or the pseudogene TRBV3-2) to TRBJ2-7; D might be TRBD2 (6 bases). V lost 4 bases to trimming and J lost 0 bases, with 16 bases between them. The CDR3 is made up of 16 amino acids. Germline values: CDR1 LGHDT, CDR2 YNNKEL (reference sequence). Written as DNA, the CDR3 is TGTGCCAGCAGCCCCGGGGCTGGGGGGAGCTCCTACGAGCAGTACTTC. It encodes CASSPGAGGSSYEQYF.

The chain couples TRBV2 to TRBJ2-7; D is unresolved. The length of the CDR3 is 12 residues. The V gene's germline CDR1 is SNHLY and CDR2 FYNNEI. Trimming removed 4 bases from V and 2 bases from J, with 6 bases in between. The CDR3 spells CASSANTYEQYF. CDR3 coding DNA: TGTGCCAGCAGTGCAAACACCTACGAGCAGTACTTC.

This chain uses TRBV28 with TRBJ1-1; 9 positions match TRBD1. V shed 2 bases and J 4 bases; nucleotides not matched to a gene: 5. The CDR3 extends over 15 amino acids. Germline CDR1 is MDHEN and CDR2 is SYDVKM. The CDR3: CASSLRGQGTTEAFF. CDR3 coding DNA: TGTGCCAGCAGTTTACGCGGACAGGGGACCACTGAAGCTTTCTTT.

The rearrangement links TRBV30 to TRBJ1-2; 12 nucleotides line up with TRBD1. There are 17 residues in the CDR3. V shed 3 bases, J shed 3 bases, and the junction held 11 bases outside the gene matches. CDR1 GTSNPN and CDR2 SVGIG come from the germline V gene (reference sequence). CDR3 loop: CAWSPRTGTGGHYGYTF. CDR3 nucleotide sequence: TGTGCCTGGAGCCCTCGAACCGGGACAGGGGGCCACTATGGCTACACCTTC.

This clone appeared a single time. The chain carries TRBV2 and TRBJ1-4, with D hard to call. This CDR3 is built from 14 residues. V dropped 8 bases and J dropped 3 bases, with 13 bases sitting between them. Looked up from germline, CDR1 is SNHLY and CDR2 is FYNNEI. The CDR3 DNA reads TGTGCCAGCCTAAACCGGGGATCTAATGAAAAACTGTTTTTT. Translation gives CASLNRGSNEKLFF.

CDR3 sequence: CASSSPGQGATEAFF. CDR3 sequence (DNA): TGTGCCAGCAGCTCCCCGGGACAGGGGGCCACTGAAGCTTTCTTT. The genes are TRBV7-9 and TRBJ1-1; 12 nucleotides line up with TRBD1. There are 15 residues in the CDR3. V was pared by 4 bases and J by 4 bases, with 4 bases of the junction left unmatched. The V gene's germline CDR1 is SEHNR and CDR2 FQNEAQ (reference sequence).

V gene TRBV9 combines with J gene TRBJ2-7, with TRBD1 matching 7 bases. The CDR3 extends over 14 amino acids. Germline V lookup: CDR1 SGDLS, CDR2 YYNGEE. Trimming took 0 bases from V and 3 from J; bases not matched to a gene: 3. In DNA form, the CDR3 reads TGTGCCAGCAGCGTAGGACAGGGTTTCTACGAGCAGTACTTC. Amino acid sequence: CASSVGQGFYEQYF.

The V call is TRBV4-1, the J call TRBJ2-7; 10 nucleotides align to TRBD2. Germline loops: CDR1 MGHRA, CDR2 YSYEKL. The CDR3 has 17 residues. J was trimmed by 2 bases and V by 4 bases; bases with no gene match: 11. Written as DNA, the CDR3 is TGCGCCAGCAGCCTAGAGACCTTAAGCGGGAGGGCCTACGAGCAGTACTTC. The encoded protein is CASSLETLSGRAYEQYF.

This clone appeared once. The genes are TRBV5-1 and TRBJ1-6, with a possible D match to TRBD1 (6 bases). The V gene's germline CDR1 is SGHRS and CDR2 YFSETQ. Trimming took off 4 bases at V and 0 bases at J, with 14 bases between the two ends. The CDR3 spans 17 residues. CDR3 nucleotides: TGCGCCAGCAGCGATTTTTCAGGGGACTCCTATAATTCACCCCTCCACTTT. This codes for CASSDFSGDSYNSPLHF. The whole variable domain, filled in from reference TRBV5-1 and TRBJ1-6, reads KAGVTQTPRYLIKTRGQQVTLSCSPISGHRSVSWYQQTPGQGLQFLFEYFSETQRNKGNFPGRFSGRQFSNSRSEMNVSTLELGDSALYLCASSDFSGDSYNSPLHFGNGTRLTVT.

CDR3 protein: CASSYQGVFYNEQFF. The CDR3 region has the DNA TGTGCCAGCAGTTATCAGGGGGTTTTCTACAATGAGCAGTTCTTC. The chain carries TRBV6-5 and TRBJ2-1, with TRBD1 identical over 7 bases. CDR1 is MNHEY and CDR2 is SVGAGI in the germline V gene. Trimming took 3 bases from V and 3 from J; bases not matched to a gene: 5. The CDR3 runs to 15 residues.

This chain joins TRBV11-2 and TRBJ2-1; D perhaps matches TRBD2 (7 bases). Germline values: CDR1 SGHAT, CDR2 FQNNGV. The CDR3 is made up of 14 amino acids. V shed 6 bases and J shed 8 bases, with 17 bases lying between them. The CDR3 sequence is CASSPLGAGDEQFF. The CDR3 DNA sequence: TGTGCCAGCAGTCCTCTGGGGGCGGGAGATGAGCAGTTCTTC.

This clone was seen more than once but under ten times. The J gene is TRBJ2-3, the V gene TRBV18, with 8 bases identical to TRBD1. The length of the CDR3 is 15 residues. Germline loops: CDR1 KGHSH, CDR2 LQKENI. V was pared by 3 bases and J by 0 bases, with 2 bases of the junction left unmatched. The CDR3 nucleotides read TGTGCCAGCTCACCGGGGACAGGTAGCACAGATACGCAGTATTTT. This codes for CASSPGTGSTDTQYF.

The chain employs TRBV7-9 and TRBJ1-1, with D perhaps TRBD1 (5 bases). The CDR3 has 14 amino acids. Germline CDR1 SEHNR, CDR2 FQNEAQ (reference sequence). V gave up 2 bases and J gave up 4 bases, with 11 bases separating them. The DNA of the CDR3 is TGTGCCAGCAGCTTATTCGGGGGTGCCACTGAAGCTTTCTTT. Protein sequence: CASSLFGGATEAFF.

This clone was seen a single time. The rearrangement joins TRBV19 to TRBJ1-1; D is perhaps TRBD1 (6 bases). V was cut by 6 bases and J by 2 bases, with 13 bases left in between. The CDR3 loop spans 14 amino acids. CDR1 and CDR2 (germline): LNHDA, SQIVND (reference sequence). In nucleotides, the CDR3 is TGTGCCAGTAGATCGGGGGGCCTCAACACTGAAGCTTTCTTT. Residues: CASRSGGLNTEAFF.